The 2 T cell receptor beta chains below were found in one sample sequenced in a study of T cell repertoires in cytomegalovirus infection. One entry per CDR3 protein, called by TCRdb with MiXCR from the reads. Here the sample spans 830,000 or so distinct CDR3 sequences, 30% to 35% being singletons. No antigens are known for them. The specimen comprised cultured CD8+ T cells from PBMCs, sampled from culture after CMV antigen stimulation. The receptor source for this set is a human donor in good health (CMV status not recorded). Some clones in this sample may be carry-over from other donors' samples.

The chain joins TRBV7-6 to TRBJ2-7, with a tentative D call TRBD1 (5 bases). Germline V gives CDR1 SGHVS, CDR2 FNYEAQ. V was shortened by 1 base and J by 7 bases, with 17 bases between the two germline ends. This CDR3 region has 15 residues. CDR3 in amino acids: CASSLVGQGSKEQYF. The CDR3 DNA sequence: TGTGCCAGCAGCTTAGTAGGACAAGGCTCGAAGGAGCAGTACTTC.

A note on this clonotype: One base away lies a much larger clone, so this may be a sequencing read error. The chain has TRBV12-3 or TRBV12-4 and TRBJ2-1, with 8 bases lining up with TRBD2. This CDR3 is built from 16 residues. V was pared by 6 bases and J by 2 bases, with 9 bases of the junction left unmatched. The CDR3 nucleotides read TGTGCCAGCAGATTTAGCGGGGACTACGCCTACAATGAGCAGTTCTTC. Residues: CASRFSGDYAYNEQFF.